This T cell receptor (beta chain) derives from a study of post-analysis software for immune sequencing data. Whole-study findings and limits: Roughly 5 TRBV segments occurring more often in patients than controls included TRBV5-6, TRBV5-1 and TRBV20-1.

V shed 2 bases and J 6 bases; nucleotides not matched to a gene: 7. Germline values: CDR1 SGHTA, CDR2 FQGNSA. The CDR3 extends over 15 amino acids. As for this clonotype: What it binds is not known.

Unique molecular identifiers were carried by the TCR beta cDNA libraries. TCRdb processed the PCR reads anew with MiXCR; each CDR3 protein has one entry. In the table there are 650,000 to 850,000 distinct CDR3 sequences, roughly 46% of which are singletons. This sequence joins TRBV7-2 and TRBJ2-7; TRBD2 agrees at 10 bases. The sequenced material came from blood. The origin of this receptor is a girl between 10 and 17 years old with multiple sclerosis. The CDR3 region is CASSLNSGREGEQYF. The DNA of the CDR3 is TGTGCCAGCAGCTTAAACAGCGGGAGGGAGGGCGAGCAGTACTTC.